This T cell receptor beta chain was observed in a study of blood T cell repertoires in COVID-19 (dated by TCRdb to 2018 to 2020). For context, the study as a whole: Collaborator samples came from the United States, Italy and Spain and covered acute and convalescent phases of COVID-19. The material from the prospective study consisted of cDNA or gDNA derived from T cells, B-cell-depleted T cells, or PBMCs. The dataset comprised deeply sampled blood TCRbeta repertoires from subjects exposed to, actively infected with, or recovered from COVID-19. The repertoires were released in a freely available public database meant as a resource for research on the immune response to SARS-CoV-2. Samples came from the ongoing ImmuneRACE study (first 160 participants) plus 1,254 subjects from 6 global collaborators. A de-identified subject ID, COVID-19 status, age in years and sex were almost always included in the sample metadata. Where available, HLA class I and class II types were taken from metadata supplied by the sample provider and were not determined by assay-based typing.

Each collaborating institution followed its own protocols to collect whole blood in K2EDTA tubes. For TCRbeta analysis, collaborators shipped samples in one of three forms: frozen whole blood, isolated PBMCs, or DNA extracted from either of those sample types. TCRbeta CDR3 regions were amplified from genomic DNA using the immunoSEQ Assay, a bias-controlled multiplex PCR. For the original study's pipeline: Nucleated cell counts per sample were estimated from amplification of reference gene primers within the assay. To quantify the absolute abundance of each unique TCRbeta CDR3 rearrangement, sequence reads were collapsed and filtered. Productive Simpson clonality was computed per sample as the square root of Simpson's diversity index over productive rearrangements. TCRdb took this table from immuneACCESS and kept in-frame rearrangements with V and J called. Such tables lack part of the clones; where checked against another copy, unresolved V genes explain under half of the gap, and the rest is unexplained. D and trimming were read from the DNA, whereas the V and J calls and clone size are those reported in that table. The sample yields 62,000 or so clones; about 86% were counted once. The ten largest clones take up over 1.1% of the sample.

Note on this clone: The antigen it recognizes is unknown. Base-call qualities are not available, and no considerably larger clone is one nucleotide away.

The full study reports these points: Clinical and demographic metadata were provided uncurated, with the amount varying by source and participant.

This sequence originates from a woman aged 55-69 years with acute or convalescent COVID-19. The sample was peripheral blood.

CDR3 region: CASSAGGLAGTPNTGELFF. The base sequence is TGTGCCAGCAGCGCCGGGGGACTAGCGGGGACTCCGAACACCGGGGAGCTGTTTTTT. The rearrangement combines TRBV9 with TRBJ2-2; 13 central bases correspond to TRBD2. The CDR3 measures 19 amino acids from cysteine to phenylalanine. The kept DNA is CDR3 alone, 57 bases in frame from the first base. V lost 3 bases and J lost 0 bases, and the count of bases not matched to a germline gene is 8. The germline V gene specifies SGDLS as CDR1 and YYNGEE as CDR2.